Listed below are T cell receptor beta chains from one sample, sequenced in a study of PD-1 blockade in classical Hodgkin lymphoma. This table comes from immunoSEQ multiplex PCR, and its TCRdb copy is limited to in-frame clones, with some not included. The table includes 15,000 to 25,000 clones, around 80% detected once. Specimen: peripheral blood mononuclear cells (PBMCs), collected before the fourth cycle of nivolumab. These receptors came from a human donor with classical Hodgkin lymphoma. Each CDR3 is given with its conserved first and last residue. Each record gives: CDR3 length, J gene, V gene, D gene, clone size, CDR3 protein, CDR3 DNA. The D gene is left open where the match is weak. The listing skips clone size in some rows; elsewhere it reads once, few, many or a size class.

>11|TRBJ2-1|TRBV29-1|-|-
CSVGSYNEQFF
TGCAGCGTTGGTAGCTACAATGAGCAGTTCTTC
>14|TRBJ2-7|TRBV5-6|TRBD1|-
CASSLGGRVYEQYF
TGTGCCAGCAGCTTAGGGGGCAGGGTCTACGAGCAGTACTTC
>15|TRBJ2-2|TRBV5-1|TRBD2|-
CASSSGLAGTGELFF
TGCGCCAGCAGCTCGGGACTAGCGGGAACCGGGGAGCTGTTTTTT
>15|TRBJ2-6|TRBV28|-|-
CASAGAFSGANVLTF
TGTGCCAGCGCAGGGGCCTTCTCTGGGGCCAACGTCCTGACTTTC
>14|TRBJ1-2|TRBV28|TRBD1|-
CASSLLTGFDGYTF
TGTGCCAGCAGTTTATTGACAGGGTTCGATGGCTACACCTTC
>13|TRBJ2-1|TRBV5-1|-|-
CASSLTPTNEQFF
TGCGCCAGCAGCCTGACTCCCACCAATGAGCAGTTCTTC
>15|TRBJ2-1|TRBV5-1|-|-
CASSLHRDSYNEQFF
TGCGCCAGCAGCTTGCACAGGGACTCCTACAATGAGCAGTTCTTC
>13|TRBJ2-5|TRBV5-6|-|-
CASSLAGPGTQYF
TGTGCCAGCAGCTTGGCCGGCCCTGGGACCCAGTACTTC
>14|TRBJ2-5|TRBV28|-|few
CASSLGTGRETQYF
TGTGCCAGCAGTTTGGGGACCGGCCGGGAGACCCAGTACTTC
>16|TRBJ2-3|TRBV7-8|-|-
CASSVRTYPSTDTQYF
TGTGCCAGCAGCGTCAGGACTTACCCTAGCACAGATACGCAGTATTTT
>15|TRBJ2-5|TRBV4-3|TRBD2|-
CASSQDGTSGETQYF
TGCGCCAGCAGCCAAGATGGGACTAGCGGAGAGACCCAGTACTTC
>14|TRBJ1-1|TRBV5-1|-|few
CASSLGQRNTEAFF
TGCGCCAGCAGCTTGGGCCAGCGGAACACTGAAGCTTTCTTT
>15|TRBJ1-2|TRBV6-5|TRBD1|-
CASSYRWDRGYGYTF
TGTGCCAGCAGTTACCGCTGGGACAGGGGGTATGGCTACACCTTC
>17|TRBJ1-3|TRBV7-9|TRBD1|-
CASSERQGSPSGNTIYF
TGTGCCAGCAGCGAGCGACAGGGGAGCCCCTCTGGAAACACCATATATTTT